Included here is one T cell receptor (beta chain) sequence, with context. What it recognizes is unknown. This entry belongs to a study of vaccination and CD4 T cells after COVID-19. Study at large: The peptides that stimulated the cells were overlapping spike peptides from SARS-CoV-2, HCoV-NL63, HCoV-OC43 and HCoV-229E.

The Oncomine TCR Beta short-read assay sequenced DNA from cultured CD4+ T cells. TCRdb itself ran the PCR reads through MiXCR, one entry per CDR3 protein. The sample consists of some 23,000 distinct CDR3 sequences, approximately 67% of them appearing once. Specified treatment: approximately nine-day PBMC culture with coronavirus spike peptide pools or control peptides (ViraFEST assay). The TCR was taken from a human donor who received a COVID-19 vaccine. The input for sequencing was CD4+ T cells from blood, cultured in vitro, taken after SARS-CoV-2 vaccination.

The chain's CDR3 is CASSSPGLAGRNEQFF. The CDR3 DNA reads TGTGCCAGCAGCTCACCCGGACTAGCGGGGCGCAATGAGCAGTTCTTC. The gene calls are TRBV7-3 and TRBJ2-1; 12 bases agree with TRBD2. The CDR3 is made up of 16 amino acids. The germline V gene has CDR1 SGHTA and CDR2 FQGTGA. J was trimmed by 6 bases and V by 4 bases; bases with no gene match: 7.